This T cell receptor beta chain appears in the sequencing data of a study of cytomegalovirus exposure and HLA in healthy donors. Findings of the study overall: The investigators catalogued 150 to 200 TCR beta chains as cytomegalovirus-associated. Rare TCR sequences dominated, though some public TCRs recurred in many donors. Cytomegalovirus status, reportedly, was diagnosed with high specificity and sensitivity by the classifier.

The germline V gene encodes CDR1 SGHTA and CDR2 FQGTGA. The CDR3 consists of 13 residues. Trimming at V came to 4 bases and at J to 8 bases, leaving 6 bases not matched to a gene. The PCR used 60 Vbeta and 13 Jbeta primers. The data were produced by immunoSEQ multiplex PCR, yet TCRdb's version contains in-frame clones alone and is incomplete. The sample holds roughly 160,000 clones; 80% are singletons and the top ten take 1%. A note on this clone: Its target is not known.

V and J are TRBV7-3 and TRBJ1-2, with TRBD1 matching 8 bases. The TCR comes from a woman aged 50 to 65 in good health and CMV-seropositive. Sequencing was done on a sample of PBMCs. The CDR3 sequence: CASSSTDRGGYTF. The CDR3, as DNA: TGTGCCAGCAGCTCGACCGACAGGGGAGGCTACACCTTC.